The present TCR beta chain was sequenced within a study of identical twins (TCRdb year 2016). Turning to the overall study: The study deep-sequenced TCR alpha and beta repertoires from monozygotic twins, unrelated adults of various ages and cord blood to test whether fetal clonotypes persist. To rule out contamination, the twin experiments were replicated at different times with different library preparation protocols. Points the paper makes about the study in general: Out-of-frame TCR alpha sharing in monozygotic twins was systematically underestimated by recombination models, whereas sharing between unrelated individuals was in agreement with the recombination models. Invariant T cells such as MAIT and iNKT could partly confound zero-insertion analyses, although diverse VJ usage argued against such confounding for most clonotypes. Abundant cord blood beta clonotypes carried fewer insertions; young adult naive repertoires showed a weaker similar trend, while memory repertoires showed none. Because the same donors could not be followed over many years, the conclusions relied on cross-sectional statistical analysis. Compared with coincidental sharing between unrelated individuals, out-of-frame TCR alpha sequences shared between twins had an excess of sequences with low generation probability. Excess twin sharing in beta out-of-frame sequences was weaker because fewer shared sequences lowered the signal-to-noise ratio.

V trim: 4 bases; J trim: 3 bases; unmatched bases: 4. The CDR3 runs 14 residues from the cysteine to the phenylalanine. Of all the DNA, just the CDR3 is kept, 42 bases in frame from base 1. For CDR1 and CDR2, the germline V gene lists SGHRS and YFSETQ. Libraries were constructed by 5' RACE. The sequencer listed for this sample is Illumina HiSeq 2000. A universal primer binding site was introduced by template switching, and a unique molecular identifier was present in the final cDNA, enabling accurate counting of TCR cDNA molecules. First-strand cDNA for TCR alpha and beta chains was synthesized from specific primers in the conserved constant-segment region. Each cDNA library was double barcoded, with a SMART-Mk sample barcode plus Illumina barcodes, to control for contamination. Two successive PCR steps introduced TruSeq adapter sequences along with Illumina sample barcodes. Sequencing of the TCR alpha and beta cDNA libraries was done on the Illumina HiSeq platform using custom primers. The paper's data handling went like this. MiGEC was used to process raw reads and extract unique molecular identifiers, and MiXCR was used to find CDR3 positions. Recombination models were inferred per individual with the repgenHMM and IGoR tools using an EM algorithm. Shared clonotypes were analyzed with the tcR package in R, and sharing was normalized by the product of cloneset sizes. To study raw recombination free of thymic and clonal selection effects, out-of-frame nonproductive sequences were analyzed. The public reads were quality trimmed at Q25 with fastp and then assembled into clones with MiXCR by TCRdb, keeping productive beta chains. Each CDR3 protein gets just one entry, which takes the most common genes and DNA from the rows behind it. TCRdb's processing, not the authors', yielded these V and J calls. Across this sample there are about 220,000 distinct CDR3 sequences, with about 7.5% seen only once. Just under 2% of the sample comes from the top ten.

This clonotype was recorded at least ten times. What antigen it recognizes has not been identified. Within one base of it there is no much larger clone, and no base qualities were kept. Only healthy Caucasian donors were included. The twin cohort consisted of three pairs of female monozygotic twins, all aged roughly 18 to 30 years. Miltenyi CD45RO+ enrichment and human naive T-cell isolation kits were used to isolate memory (CD45RO+) and naive T cells from PBMC. These data are also associated with another study on yellow fever vaccine responses in identical twins. The second paper states: According to the authors, in identical twins the way T cells responded to vaccination appeared partly convergent and partly personalized. The study precisely tracked vaccine-responding T cell clones in identical twins.

The sequenced sample consisted of memory (CD45RO+) T cells sorted from blood. Per the publication, the cell subset or site label means: CD45RO+ enriched T cells. Recombination linked TRBV5-1 to TRBJ1-5; 7 junctional bases match TRBD1. The origin of this receptor is a woman younger than 30 in good health. The DNA sequence is TGCGCCAGCAGCCCGGGACAGTTCAATCAGCCCCAGCATTTT. The translation is CASSPGQFNQPQHF.